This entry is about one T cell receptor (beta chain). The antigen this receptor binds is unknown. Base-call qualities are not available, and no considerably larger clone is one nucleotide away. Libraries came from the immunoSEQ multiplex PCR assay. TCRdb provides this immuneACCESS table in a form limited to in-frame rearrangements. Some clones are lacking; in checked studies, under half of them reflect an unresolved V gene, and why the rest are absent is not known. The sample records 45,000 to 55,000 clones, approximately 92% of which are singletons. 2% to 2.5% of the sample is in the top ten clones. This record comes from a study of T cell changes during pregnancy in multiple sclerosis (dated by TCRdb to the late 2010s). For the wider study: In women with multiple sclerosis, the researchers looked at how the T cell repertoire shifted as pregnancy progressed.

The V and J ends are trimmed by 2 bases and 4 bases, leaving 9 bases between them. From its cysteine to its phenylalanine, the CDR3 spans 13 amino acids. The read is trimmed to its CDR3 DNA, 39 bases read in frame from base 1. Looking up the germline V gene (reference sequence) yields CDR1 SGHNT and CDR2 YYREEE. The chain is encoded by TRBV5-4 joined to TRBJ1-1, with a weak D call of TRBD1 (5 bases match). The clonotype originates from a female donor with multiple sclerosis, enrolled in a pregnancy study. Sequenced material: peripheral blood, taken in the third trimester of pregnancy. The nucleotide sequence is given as TGTGCCAGCAGCTTTGTCGGGGGCACTGAAGCTTTCTTT. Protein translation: CASSFVGGTEAFF.